This TCR beta chain was sequenced for a study of blood T cells in healthy people across ages. Study-wide findings and caveats: Naive T cell percentage and TCR beta diversity correlated strongly.

About this clonotype itself: The antigen remains unidentified.

V lost 1 base and J lost 1, with 17 bases in between. In germline, CDR1 is LGHNA, CDR2 YNFKEQ. The CDR3 covers 18 residues. Next came a second PCR, run for about 7 to 12 cycles, which used a sample-barcoded 5' primer along with a J-beta primer mix. Every cDNA molecule carried a tag from a template-switch adaptor bearing 12 random nucleotides. Using its own MiXCR run on the 5' RACE reads, TCRdb lists one record per CDR3 protein. The repertoire holds some 1.7 million distinct CDR3 sequences, with roughly 27% as singletons. For every donor, a draw yielded around 9.4 milliliters of peripheral blood. The sequence was obtained from a woman under 40 in good health. Sample: blood. The rearrangement links TRBV4-2 to TRBJ2-1; D may be TRBD2 (5 bases). The CDR3: CASSQGATRVGSYNEQFF. The CDR3 bases are TGTGCCAGCAGCCAAGGAGCAACTAGGGTGGGGTCCTACAATGAGCAGTTCTTC.